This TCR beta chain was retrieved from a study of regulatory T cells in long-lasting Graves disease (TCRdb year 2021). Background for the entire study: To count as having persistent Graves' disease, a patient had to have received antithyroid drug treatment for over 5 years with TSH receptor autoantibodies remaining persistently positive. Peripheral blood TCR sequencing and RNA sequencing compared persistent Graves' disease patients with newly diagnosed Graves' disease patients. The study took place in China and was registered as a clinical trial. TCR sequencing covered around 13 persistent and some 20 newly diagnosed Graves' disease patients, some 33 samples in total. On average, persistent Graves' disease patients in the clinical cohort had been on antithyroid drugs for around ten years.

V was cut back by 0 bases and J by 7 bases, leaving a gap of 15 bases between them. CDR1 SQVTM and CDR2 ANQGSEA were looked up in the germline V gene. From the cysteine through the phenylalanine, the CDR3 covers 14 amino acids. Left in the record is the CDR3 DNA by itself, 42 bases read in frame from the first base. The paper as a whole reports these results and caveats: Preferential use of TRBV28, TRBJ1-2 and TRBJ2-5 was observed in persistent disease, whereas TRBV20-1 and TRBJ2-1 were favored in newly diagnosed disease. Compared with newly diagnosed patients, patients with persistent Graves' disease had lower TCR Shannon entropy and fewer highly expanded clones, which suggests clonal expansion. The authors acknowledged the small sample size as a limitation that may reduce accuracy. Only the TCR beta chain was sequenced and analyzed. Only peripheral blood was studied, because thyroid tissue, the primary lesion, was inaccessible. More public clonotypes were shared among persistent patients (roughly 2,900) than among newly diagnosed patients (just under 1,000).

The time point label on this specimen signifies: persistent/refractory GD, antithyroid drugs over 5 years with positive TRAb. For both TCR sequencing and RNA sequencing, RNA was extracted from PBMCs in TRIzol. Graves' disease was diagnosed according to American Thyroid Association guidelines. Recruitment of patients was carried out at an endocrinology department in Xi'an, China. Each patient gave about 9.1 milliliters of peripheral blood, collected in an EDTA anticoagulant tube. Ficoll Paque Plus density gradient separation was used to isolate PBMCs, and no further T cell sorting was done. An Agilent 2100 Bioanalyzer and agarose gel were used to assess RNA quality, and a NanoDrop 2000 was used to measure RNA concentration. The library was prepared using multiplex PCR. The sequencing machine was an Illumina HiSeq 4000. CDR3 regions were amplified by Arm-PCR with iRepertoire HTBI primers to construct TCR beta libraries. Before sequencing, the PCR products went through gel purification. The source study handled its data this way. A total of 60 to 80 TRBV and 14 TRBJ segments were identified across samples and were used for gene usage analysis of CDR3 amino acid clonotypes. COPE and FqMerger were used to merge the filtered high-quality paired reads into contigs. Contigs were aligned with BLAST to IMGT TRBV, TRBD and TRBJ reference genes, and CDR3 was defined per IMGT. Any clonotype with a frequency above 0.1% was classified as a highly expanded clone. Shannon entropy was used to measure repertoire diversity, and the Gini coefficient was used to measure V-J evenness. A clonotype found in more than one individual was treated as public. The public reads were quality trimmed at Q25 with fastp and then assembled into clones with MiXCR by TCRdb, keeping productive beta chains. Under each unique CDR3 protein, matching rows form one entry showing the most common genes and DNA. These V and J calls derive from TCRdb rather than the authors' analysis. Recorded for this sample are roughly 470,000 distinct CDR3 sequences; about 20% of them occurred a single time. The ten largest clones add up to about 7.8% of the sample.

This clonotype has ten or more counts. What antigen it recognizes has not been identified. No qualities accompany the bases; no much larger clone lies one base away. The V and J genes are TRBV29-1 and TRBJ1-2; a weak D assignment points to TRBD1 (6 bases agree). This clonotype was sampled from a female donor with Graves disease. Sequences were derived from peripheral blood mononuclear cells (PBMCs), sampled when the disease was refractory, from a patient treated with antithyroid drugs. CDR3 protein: CSVEDRRGAGGYTF. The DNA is TGCAGCGTTGAAGATCGCCGGGGGGCTGGTGGCTACACCTTC.